A single sample is the source of the 16 T cell receptor beta chains below, sequenced in a study of CD8+CD57+ T cells in acquired aplastic anemia. Findings of the study overall: Total CD4+ and CD8+ pools in patients were more diverse than the CD8+CD57+ cells of those patients.

No cognate antigen is known for these TCRs. An expansion of CD8+CD57+ cells by flow cytometry had been shown in patients chosen for sequencing. The template for TCR beta VDJ and CDR3 sequence profiling was genomic DNA. Via MiXCR, TCRdb re-called the reads, giving one row per CDR3 protein. The sample shows about 20,000 distinct CDR3 sequences, almost 40% of them seen only once. The sequenced sample was CD8+CD57+ T cells sorted from PBMCs. Indicated subset: bead-enriched CD8+CD57+ effector memory T cells from SAA patients. The receptors derive from a human donor with aplastic anemia.

Comments on this clonotype: The junction does not match germline at one end; this may be a read error. CDR3 loop: CARSFSGGGTDTRYF. CDR3 sequence (DNA): TGTGCCCGGAGTTTTAGCGGAGGGGGCACAGATACGCGGTATTTT. The chain recombines TRBV30 with TRBJ2-3, with TRBD1 as a possible D gene (7 bases). CDR1 is GTSNPN and CDR2 is SVGIG in the germline V gene (reference sequence). The CDR3 consists of 15 residues.

The CDR3 loop reads CASTARDPGSPLHF. DNA of the CDR3: TGTGCCAGCACTGCGAGGGACCCCGGATCACCCCTCCACTTT. The rearrangement joins TRBV2 to TRBJ1-6; D possibly corresponds to TRBD1 (5 bases). The CDR3 has 14 residues. The germline gives CDR1 SNHLY, CDR2 FYNNEI. The V end was cut by 7 bases, the J end by 10 bases, with 17 bases between.

This clonotype showed up just a few times. J is TRBJ2-7 and V is TRBV19; D remains unclear. Trimming took off 1 base at V and 3 bases at J, with 7 bases between the two ends. This CDR3 region has 13 residues. Germline CDR1 reads LNHDA; CDR2 reads SQIVND (reference sequence). CDR3 DNA: TGTGCCAGTAGTATAGGTCGGTTCTACGAGCAGTACTTC. Residues: CASSIGRFYEQYF.

This clonotype was detected a few times. This chain connects TRBV15 to TRBJ2-1; no definite D call. Trimming cost V 0 bases and J 0 bases, with 12 bases left between them. CDR1 and CDR2 (germline): LNHNV, YYDKDF (reference sequence). The CDR3 runs 17 residues. CDR3 region: CATSRDFGRRSYNEQFF. The CDR3 coding sequence is TGTGCCACCAGCAGAGATTTCGGCAGGCGCTCCTACAATGAGCAGTTCTTC.

The chain is built from TRBV6-6 and TRBJ1-5; D remains unclear. The CDR3 extends over 13 amino acids. V lost 10 bases and J lost 0, with 10 bases in between. Germline CDR1 reads MNHNY; CDR2 reads SVGAGI (reference sequence). The CDR3 sequence: CATTTNSNQPQHF. The CDR3 coding sequence is TGTGCCACAACGACAAATAGCAATCAGCCCCAGCATTTT.

The V and J genes are TRBV9 and TRBJ1-5; 9 nucleotides agree with TRBD1. The V segment lost 3 bases and the J segment 4 bases; nucleotides outside the gene matches: 8. The CDR3 length is 16 residues. Germline V gene lookup returns CDR1 SGDLS and CDR2 YYNGEE. The CDR3 is CASSATGQGLNQPQHF. The CDR3 coding sequence is TGTGCCAGCAGCGCGACGGGACAGGGCTTGAATCAGCCCCAGCATTTT.

The chain has TRBV6-5 and TRBJ2-7; the D call may be TRBD1 or TRBD2 (5 bases each). Trimming shortened V by 7 bases and J by 7 bases, and 17 bases separated the two germline ends. Germline lookup yields CDR1 MNHEY and CDR2 SVGAGI. CDR3 length: 13 amino acids. The CDR3 reads CASTEGTRGEQYF. CDR3 DNA: TGTGCCAGCACCGAAGGGACCCGCGGGGAGCAGTACTTC.

The chain combines TRBV20-1 with TRBJ2-3, with 8 bases fitting TRBD2. V gave up 0 bases and J gave up 2 bases; unmatched junction bases: 22. The CDR3 length is 21 residues. CDR1 is DFQATT and CDR2 is SNEGSKA in the germline V gene (reference sequence). The CDR3 loop reads CSARDPPVSGTRGSSTDTQYF. CDR3 nucleotide sequence: TGCAGTGCTAGAGATCCCCCCGTTAGCGGGACGCGGGGGAGCTCCACAGATACGCAGTATTTT.

This clonotype has just a few counts. The rearrangement links TRBV10-3 to TRBJ2-1; 7 bases line up with TRBD1. The germline V gene has CDR1 ENHRY and CDR2 SYGVKD. J gave up 2 bases and V 7 bases, and 5 bases lay outside the gene matches. The CDR3 consists of 14 residues. The CDR3 spells CAINRGPTYNEQFF. For the CDR3, the DNA is TGTGCCATCAACAGGGGTCCGACCTACAATGAGCAGTTCTTC.

The gene calls are TRBV24-1 and TRBJ2-7; 7 bases line up with TRBD2. Germline V gene sequence: CDR1 KGHDR, CDR2 SFDVKD. J gave up 0 bases and V 8 bases, and 24 bases lay outside the gene matches. The CDR3 extends over 20 amino acids. CDR3 nucleotide sequence: TGTGCCACCACCCTAAAACAACCCCCTAGTGGGCGGGGGACCTCCTACGAGCAGTACTTC. This codes for CATTLKQPPSGRGTSYEQYF.

As concerns this clonotype: At one boundary the junction diverges from the germline segment, which might be a read error. The V and J genes are TRBV7-9 and TRBJ2-1, with D perhaps matching TRBD1 or TRBD2 (5 bases each). The CDR3 totals 15 residues. CDR1 and CDR2 from the germline V gene are SEHNR and FQNEAQ (reference sequence). CDR3 residues: CASSPGPLSYNEQFF. The CDR3 DNA follows: TGTGCCAGCAGCCCGGGGCCCCTCTCCTACAACGAGCAGTTCTTC.

There are a few counts of this clonotype. The chain combines TRBV5-4 with TRBJ2-3; tentatively, D is TRBD2 (6 bases). Trimming left V 4 bases short and J 0 bases short, with 12 bases between. The CDR3 is made up of 15 amino acids. Looked up from germline, CDR1 is SGHNT and CDR2 is YYREEE (reference sequence). CDR3 region: CASSHAGTSTDTQYF. CDR3 nucleotides: TGTGCCAGCAGCCACGCCGGGACTAGCACAGATACGCAGTATTTT.

The gene calls are TRBV15 and TRBJ2-7; a weak D match, TRBD1 (6 bases). This CDR3 region has 12 residues. V was shortened by 3 bases and J by 6 bases, with 9 bases between the two germline ends. CDR1 is LNHNV and CDR2 is YYDKDF in the germline V gene (reference sequence). The CDR3 bases are TGTGCCACCAGCAGTAACAGGGTCGAGCAGTACTTC. Translated: CATSSNRVEQYF.

This clonotype was counted a few times. The chain has TRBV20-1 and TRBJ1-1; 9 bases are a match to TRBD1. This CDR3 region has 12 residues. Trimming took 6 bases from V and 5 from J; bases not matched to a gene: 4. Germline CDR1 and CDR2: DFQATT and SNEGSKA (reference sequence). The CDR3 coding sequence is TGCAGTGCAACAGGGGGCTGGACTGAAGCTTTCTTT. Amino acids: CSATGGWTEAFF.

The rearrangement uses TRBV10-3 and TRBJ2-7; weak D call: TRBD2 (6 bases). Germline CDR1 ENHRY, CDR2 SYGVKD. This CDR3 contains 15 residues. V was cut by 1 base and J by 2 bases, with 12 bases left in between. DNA for the CDR3: TGTGCCATCAGTGAGTTTGGGCGGGGCACCTACGAGCAGTACTTC. Translation: CAISEFGRGTYEQYF.

This clonotype was counted between two and nine times. The V and J genes are TRBV20-1 and TRBJ2-3; 7 positions agree with TRBD1. Germline V gene lookup returns CDR1 DFQATT and CDR2 SNEGSKA (reference sequence). The CDR3 runs 16 residues. The V segment lost 2 bases and the J segment 1 base; nucleotides outside the gene matches: 9. CDR3 DNA sequence: TGCAGTGCTAGACACCGAGGGGGCGCAGGCACAGATACGCAGTATTTT. Translation gives CSARHRGGAGTDTQYF.